These 25 T cell receptor beta chains share one sample of origin, sequenced in a study of blood T cell repertoires in COVID-19. The table came from immunoSEQ multiplex PCR; TCRdb's copy has only in-frame clones and leaves some out. The sample consists of around 42,000 clones, just over 85% of them appearing once. The sample comprised peripheral blood. The receptors originated from a man between 65 and 85 years old with acute or convalescent COVID-19.

The chain carries TRBV28 and TRBJ1-3; a weak D match, TRBD1 (6 bases). CDR1 and CDR2 (germline): MDHEN, SYDVKM. This CDR3 spans 16 amino acids. The germline V and J ends were trimmed by 6 bases and 2 bases, with 17 bases remaining between them. The CDR3 sequence: CASSIPMGAPGNTIYF. The CDR3, as DNA: TGTGCCAGCAGCATTCCCATGGGGGCGCCTGGAAACACCATATATTTT.

The rearrangement links TRBV7-9 to TRBJ2-3, with TRBD2 as a possible D gene (7 bases). The V gene's germline CDR1 is SEHNR and CDR2 FQNEAQ (reference sequence). The CDR3 extends over 12 amino acids. V shed 5 bases and J shed 12 bases, with 15 bases lying between them. CDR3 in amino acids: CASSAGGPSQYF. The CDR3 DNA reads as TGTGCCAGCAGCGCCGGGGGGCCCTCCCAGTATTTT.

With respect to this clone: At one end the junction does not follow the germline gene, possibly because of a read error. V and J are TRBV14 and TRBJ1-1, with D perhaps TRBD1 (5 bases). Germline-derived CDR1 and CDR2 are SGHDN and FVKESK. The CDR3 runs 16 residues. The CDR3 bases are TGTGCCAGTAGCCAAGTTGTGGCAGGGATTAACACTGAAGCTTTCTTT. Translation: CASSQVVAGINTEAFF.

V usage is TRBV24-1 and J usage is TRBJ1-5; 7 positions agree with TRBD1. Trimming took 2 bases from V and 2 from J; bases not matched to a gene: 8. CDR1 and CDR2 (germline): KGHDR, SFDVKD. The CDR3 has 17 residues. CDR3 coding DNA: TGTGCCACCAGTGATTCCTCAACAGGGGTAGGCAATCAGCCCCAGCATTTT. This gives the protein CATSDSSTGVGNQPQHF.

The gene calls are TRBV18 and TRBJ2-6, with TRBD1 as a possible D gene (6 bases). This CDR3 comprises 17 residues. Germline V gives CDR1 KGHSH, CDR2 LQKENI. Trimming took 3 bases from V and 0 from J, leaving 12 bases between them. CDR3 sequence (DNA): TGTGCCAGCTCACCTCGACAGGCCAGCTCTGGGGCCAACGTCCTGACTTTC. Amino acids: CASSPRQASSGANVLTF.

CDR3 protein: CASIPRAGETQYF. The DNA for the CDR3 is TGTGCCAGCATTCCAAGGGCGGGGGAGACCCAGTACTTC. The V and J genes are TRBV25-1 and TRBJ2-5, with D perhaps TRBD2 (6 bases). The V end lost 7 bases, the J end lost 5 bases, and 14 bases lay between the germline ends. Germline V gene sequence: CDR1 MGHDK, CDR2 SYGVNS. There are 13 residues in the CDR3.

This chain uses TRBV5-1 with TRBJ2-7, with TRBD1 as a possible D gene (6 bases). CDR3 length: 15 residues. V lost 3 bases to trimming and J lost 0 bases, with 13 bases between them. Germline CDR1 reads SGHRS; CDR2 reads YFSETQ. CDR3 DNA sequence: TGCGCCAGCAGCTCCACCGGGACAAGCTCCTACGAGCAGTACTTC. Protein product: CASSSTGTSSYEQYF.

J is TRBJ1-2 and V is TRBV6-5; a weak D match, TRBD1 (5 bases). This CDR3 region has 14 residues. V gave up 6 bases and J gave up 3 bases, with 14 bases separating them. From germline, CDR1 is MNHEY and CDR2 SVGAGI. CDR3: CASSRTFMDYGYTF. DNA for the CDR3: TGTGCCAGCAGCCGGACATTCATGGACTATGGCTACACCTTC.

This chain connects TRBV14 to TRBJ2-6; D ambiguous. Germline-derived CDR1 and CDR2 are SGHDN and FVKESK. There are 14 residues in the CDR3. The germline V and J ends were trimmed by 4 bases and 4 bases, with 8 bases remaining between them. The CDR3 region is CASSLVAGANVLTF. CDR3 nucleotide sequence: TGTGCCAGCAGCCTAGTCGCCGGGGCCAACGTCCTGACTTTC.

The chain combines TRBV6-5 with TRBJ2-1; 9 bases map to TRBD2. This CDR3 is 14 amino acids long. CDR1 is MNHEY, CDR2 SVGAGI, per germline. The V and J ends lost 5 bases and 9 bases, in that order; junction bases with no gene match: 8. This CDR3 is CASSRTGGGAEQFF. The DNA for the CDR3 is TGTGCCAGCAGTCGAACGGGCGGGGGGGCTGAGCAGTTCTTC.

This chain joins TRBV7-2 and TRBJ2-7, with 8 positions matching TRBD1. Trimming took 3 bases from V and 1 from J; bases not matched to a gene: 5. CDR1 SGHTA and CDR2 FQGNSA come from the germline V gene. CDR3 length: 15 amino acids. CDR3 sequence: CASSLDRDPSYEQYF. CDR3 nucleotides: TGTGCCAGCAGCTTGGACAGGGATCCTTCCTACGAGCAGTACTTC.

V gene TRBV2 combines with J gene TRBJ1-1; D unclear. This CDR3 region has 14 residues. Trimming shortened V by 8 bases and J by 4 bases, and 17 bases separated the two germline ends. Germline CDR1 reads SNHLY; CDR2 reads FYNNEI. The CDR3 DNA follows: TGTGCCAGCGTCCTAAGAATCCCGGTCACTGAAGCTTTCTTT. Protein sequence: CASVLRIPVTEAFF.

The chain carries TRBV6-5 and TRBJ1-1; D might be TRBD1 (5 bases). V gave up 7 bases and J gave up 2 bases, with 11 bases separating them. CDR3 length: 13 amino acids. Germline-derived CDR1 and CDR2 are MNHEY and SVGAGI. The CDR3 DNA sequence: TGTGCCAGCAACCCGACAGTTAACACTGAAGCTTTCTTT. The encoded protein is CASNPTVNTEAFF.

This chain links TRBV3-1 (or the pseudogene TRBV3-2) with TRBJ2-1; TRBD2 matches at 8 bases. The CDR3 contains 19 residues. Germline CDR1 reads LGHDT; CDR2 reads YNNKEL (reference sequence). Germline trimming cut 7 bases from V and 1 base from J; bases unmatched to any gene: 18. In DNA form, the CDR3 reads TGTGCCAGCACCCTCAGCGGGAGTGTCGTCGGATCATCCTACAATGAGCAGTTCTTC. Its translation is CASTLSGSVVGSSYNEQFF.

The chain carries TRBV6-5 and TRBJ2-3, with no clear D. Germline CDR1 is MNHEY and CDR2 is SVGAGI. Trimming removed 0 bases from V and 4 bases from J, with 5 bases in between. The length of the CDR3 is 13 residues. The DNA of the CDR3 is TGTGCCAGCAGTTACTCGATAGCAGATACGCAGTATTTT. Translating gives CASSYSIADTQYF.

The rearrangement uses TRBV7-6 and TRBJ2-3, with 12 bases fitting TRBD2. The CDR3 contains 16 residues. Germline CDR1 reads SGHVS; CDR2 reads FNYEAQ. V dropped 5 bases and J dropped 3; count of bases not matched to a gene: 6. In nucleotides, the CDR3 is TGTGCCAGCAGCCGAGGACTAGCGGGGTTGACAGATACGCAGTATTTT. Its protein product is CASSRGLAGLTDTQYF.

This chain links TRBV9 with TRBJ1-5; D unresolved. CDR1 and CDR2 from the germline V gene are SGDLS and YYNGEE. CDR3 length: 15 amino acids. The ends were cut back, 3 bases at V and 1 base at J, with 11 bases in the middle. The CDR3 sequence: CASSGARGSNQPQHF. CDR3 coding DNA: TGTGCCAGCAGCGGGGCCCGGGGAAGCAATCAGCCCCAGCATTTT.

This chain's CDR3 is CASSPAGGTGELFF. The CDR3 nucleotides read TGTGCCAGCTCACCGGCGGGAGGGACCGGGGAGCTGTTTTTT. The rearrangement links TRBV18 to TRBJ2-2, with 9 bases lining up with TRBD2. V was clipped by 3 bases and J by 5 bases; unmatched bases: 1. This CDR3 is built from 14 residues. Germline loops: CDR1 KGHSH, CDR2 LQKENI. Filled out from reference TRBV18 and TRBJ2-2, the complete variable domain reads NAGVMQNPRHLVRRRGQEARLRCSPMKGHSHVYWYRQLPEEGLKFMVYLQKENIIDESGMPKERFSAEFPKEGPSILRIQQVVRGDSAAYFCASSPAGGTGELFFGEGSRLTVL.

The rearrangement uses TRBV6-5 and TRBJ1-2; D unresolved. Germline CDR1 MNHEY, CDR2 SVGAGI. The CDR3 sequence is 12 residues long. Trimming pared 6 bases from V and 10 bases from J, leaving 15 bases between. In DNA, the CDR3 is TGTGCCAGCAGGGCCGCAAGTCGTCTCTACACCTTC. Its translation: CASRAASRLYTF.

There are a few counts of this clone. The chain combines TRBV2 with TRBJ1-6, with a weak D call TRBD1 (6 bases). The ends were cut back, 6 bases at V and 5 bases at J, with 14 bases in the middle. CDR1 and CDR2 (germline): SNHLY, FYNNEI. This CDR3 spans 15 amino acids. In DNA form, the CDR3 reads TGTGCCAGCAGGCACCGGGACACCAATAATTCACCCCTCCACTTT. Translating gives CASRHRDTNNSPLHF.

There are a few counts of this clone. The gene calls are TRBV29-1 and TRBJ1-4, with 9 bases identical to TRBD1. CDR3 length: 16 residues. V dropped 0 bases and J dropped 10; count of bases not matched to a gene: 12. Germline V gene lookup returns CDR1 SQVTM and CDR2 ANQGSEA. CDR3 amino acids: CSVEDLQGTGLRKLFF. As DNA, the CDR3 is TGCAGCGTTGAAGATCTTCAGGGGACAGGGTTGCGAAAACTGTTTTTT.

A single count supports this clone. The genes are TRBV5-1 and TRBJ2-3; TRBD2 matches at 12 bases. Germline CDR1 reads SGHRS; CDR2 reads YFSETQ. This CDR3 is built from 14 residues. Germline trimming cut 10 bases from V and 2 bases from J; bases unmatched to any gene: 5. The CDR3 DNA sequence: TGCGCCTGCCGGACTAGCGGGGACACAGATACGCAGTATTTT. It yields the protein CACRTSGDTDTQYF.

This chain joins TRBV6-4 and TRBJ2-7; 8 bases line up with TRBD2. V trimming: 0 bases; J trimming: 6 bases; junction bases outside the gene matches: 4. Germline V CDR1 and CDR2: MRHNA, SNTAGT. This CDR3 spans 14 amino acids. CDR3 in DNA: TGTGCCAGCAGTGACTCTGCGGGAGGACTCGAGCAGTACTTC. It specifies CASSDSAGGLEQYF.

This clone was observed a single time. The gene calls are TRBV7-8 and TRBJ1-5, with TRBD1 identical over 9 bases. CDR3 length equals 15 residues. Germline V gene data show CDR1 as SGHVS and CDR2 as FQNEAQ. Trimming at V came to 3 bases and at J to 5 bases, leaving 5 bases not matched to a gene. The CDR3 loop reads CASSFSDRGDQPQHF. Written as DNA, the CDR3 is TGTGCCAGCAGCTTCTCGGACAGGGGTGATCAGCCCCAGCATTTT. The complete variable domain, with remaining parts taken from reference TRBV7-8 and TRBJ1-5, reads GAGVSQSPRYKVAKRGQDVALRCDPISGHVSLFWYQQALGQGPEFLTYFQNEAQLDKSGLPSDRFFAERPEGSVSTLKIQRTQQEDSAVYLCASSFSDRGDQPQHFGDGTRLSIL.

This clone was counted a few times. The chain carries TRBV7-2 and TRBJ2-3; D not resolved. V was shortened by 5 bases and J by 4 bases, with 13 bases between the two germline ends. CDR3 length: 14 amino acids. Germline V gene data show CDR1 as SGHTA and CDR2 as FQGNSA. CDR3: CASSIDSRADTQYF. The CDR3 nucleotides are TGTGCCAGCAGCATTGACTCCCGAGCAGATACGCAGTATTTT.